This record looks at one T cell receptor beta chain sequence and its context. The data derive from a study of T cell changes during pregnancy in multiple sclerosis. Germline lookup yields CDR1 SGHTS and CDR2 YDEGEE. Between the trimmed V and J ends, which lost 1 base and 1 base, there was a span of 11 bases. The CDR3 is 15 amino acids. Here immunoSEQ multiplex PCR was the method, and the copy in TCRdb shows in-frame clones only, minus some. The sample records under 85,000 clones, roughly 90% being singletons. The gene calls are TRBV5-8 and TRBJ2-5; possible D gene TRBD2, 5 bases. Sequenced material: CD4+ T cells from peripheral blood mononuclear cells, taken in the third trimester of pregnancy. This clonotype originated in a female donor in good health, enrolled as a control in a pregnancy study. This CDR3 reads CASSLPFGGQETQYF. The CDR3 DNA follows: TGTGCCAGCAGCTTGCCTTTTGGAGGCCAAGAGACCCAGTACTTC.